This T cell receptor beta chain was identified during a study of cytomegalovirus exposure and HLA in healthy donors. Findings and caveats of the study: Researchers left out some V segments, among them TRBV6-2 and TRBV6-3, as indistinguishable. The dataset shows that most TCR sequences were rare, while some public TCRs occurred in many donors.

The CDR3 has 13 residues. With regard to this clone: The antigen remains undetermined.

PCR amplification relied on 60 Vbeta primers (plus 13 Jbeta primers). TCRdb's table, derived via immunoSEQ multiplex PCR, lists solely in-frame clones and lacks some. The sample lists fewer than 110,000 clones, 82% occurring once. This TCR came from a man under 40 in good health and CMV-seropositive. The sample comprised PBMCs. V and J are TRBV12-1 and TRBJ2-3; the table's D call, TRBD2, has no DNA check behind it. TRBV12-1 is annotated as a pseudogene. The CDR3 DNA reads TGTGCCTCCGTTGCGGGGGATACAGATACGCAGTATTTT. Protein: CASVAGDTDTQYF.